The next 27 T cell receptor beta chains were all read from a single sample in a study of T cells in Graves' hyperthyroidism and ophthalmopathy. Amplification of TCR beta CDR3 regions used RNA as the template. The primer set for the first-round RT-PCR of the TCR CDR3 was HTBI. TCRdb recomputed calls from the multiplex PCR reads with MiXCR, one row per CDR3 protein. Found here are 460,000 or so distinct CDR3 sequences, approximately 14% of them singletons; the top ten hold over 15%. The sample was blood. The receptor source for this set is a young woman with Graves' hyperthyroidism.

This clonotype appeared many times. This chain uses TRBV30 with TRBJ1-4, with TRBD1 matching 7 bases. V was clipped by 1 base and J by 5 bases; unmatched bases: 7. CDR1 and CDR2 (germline): GTSNPN, SVGIG (reference sequence). This CDR3 is built from 15 residues. The chain's CDR3 is CAWSGRTGSNEKLFF. In DNA, the CDR3 is TGTGCCTGGAGTGGGAGGACAGGCTCGAATGAAAAACTGTTTTTT.

This clonotype was seen more than once but under ten times. The chain employs TRBV3-1 and TRBJ2-5; D is possibly TRBD1 or TRBD2 (7 bases each). The germline V and J ends were trimmed by 4 bases and 4 bases, with 19 bases remaining between them. The CDR3 covers 16 residues. Germline-derived CDR1 and CDR2 are LGHDT and YNNKEL (reference sequence). The CDR3 nucleotides are TGTGCCAGCAGCCCGCAGGGGGGAGGGCGAATAGAGACCCAGTACTTC. It is translated as CASSPQGGGRIETQYF.

The chain joins TRBV25-1 to TRBJ2-7; unclear D gene. The CDR3 spans 14 residues. The V gene's germline CDR1 is MGHDK and CDR2 SYGVNS. Trimming took off 2 bases at V and 4 bases at J, with 12 bases between the two ends. Here the CDR3 DNA reads TGTGCCAGCAGTGAACCAACGGGCTGGTACGAGCAGTACTTC. Its protein product is CASSEPTGWYEQYF.

This clonotype was detected only a few times. The chain combines TRBV10-3 with TRBJ1-1, with 7 nucleotides matching TRBD1. Germline CDR1 ENHRY, CDR2 SYGVKD. CDR3 size: 14 residues. The ends lost 8 bases at V and 0 bases at J; junction bases unmatched: 6. The CDR3 coding sequence is TGTGCCATCGGTGGGACAGCTATGAACACTGAAGCTTTCTTT. Amino acids: CAIGGTAMNTEAFF.

Ten or more counts support this clonotype. The chain employs TRBV9 and TRBJ2-7, with a tentative D call TRBD1 (6 bases). Trimming removed 3 bases at V and 5 bases at J, with 15 bases between. CDR1 is SGDLS, CDR2 YYNGEE, per germline. The CDR3 has 14 residues. DNA for the CDR3: TGTGCCAGCAGCGCGGACAGCCCGGCGGACGAGCAGTACTTC. Its protein product is CASSADSPADEQYF.

The genes are TRBV7-9 and TRBJ1-4; no firm D call. Germline lookup yields CDR1 SEHNR and CDR2 FQNEAQ (reference sequence). Trimming removed 0 bases at V and 8 bases at J, with 13 bases between. The CDR3 has 15 residues. The CDR3 region is CASSLALFLGEKLFF. CDR3 sequence (DNA): TGTGCCAGCAGCTTAGCCCTCTTTCTGGGGGAAAAACTGTTTTTT.

There are many counts of this clonotype. This rearrangement joins TRBV11-2 to TRBJ1-1; 9 nucleotides match TRBD1. The CDR3 extends over 16 amino acids. Germline lookup yields CDR1 SGHAT and CDR2 FQNNGV. After removal of 7 bases from V and 6 bases from J, the junction contained 15 bases not matched to a gene. The CDR3 DNA follows: TGTGCCAGCACCCTGACAGGGGGGGGGTTTAGAGCTGAAGCTTTCTTT. Encoded protein: CASTLTGGGFRAEAFF. Supplemented by reference TRBV11-2 and TRBJ1-1, the full variable domain reads EAGVAQSPRYKIIEKRQSVAFWCNPISGHATLYWYQQILGQGPKLLIQFQNNGVVDDSQLPKDRFSAERLKGVDSTLKIQPAKLEDSAVYLCASTLTGGGFRAEAFFGQGTRLTVV.

Here the CDR3 reads CSGAGGPLYNEQFF. Here the CDR3 DNA reads TGCAGTGGCGCGGGAGGGCCCCTATACAATGAGCAGTTCTTC. This chain joins TRBV20-1 and TRBJ2-1, with 9 nucleotides matching TRBD2. The trim removed 7 bases at V and 4 bases at J, leaving 8 bases unmatched. The CDR3 is 14 amino acids. Looked up from germline, CDR1 is DFQATT and CDR2 is SNEGSKA (reference sequence).

This clonotype was seen more than once but under ten times. The rearrangement uses TRBV29-1 and TRBJ2-1; 7 bases map to TRBD1. Germline CDR1 reads SQVTM; CDR2 reads ANQGSEA. V lost 5 bases, J lost 4 bases, and 8 bases stayed unmatched. This CDR3 region has 14 residues. The CDR3 is CSVTPRDRYNEQFF. CDR3 nucleotides: TGCAGCGTTACTCCCCGGGACAGATACAATGAGCAGTTCTTC.

In this sample, this clonotype turned up many times. This chain links TRBV6-2 or TRBV6-3 with TRBJ2-7; 11 bases agree with TRBD2. CDR3 size: 15 residues. V was clipped by 6 bases and J by 3 bases; unmatched bases: 7. Germline CDR1 reads MNHEY; CDR2 reads SVGEGT. The CDR3 reads CASRPDGTSGYEQYV. DNA of the CDR3: TGTGCCAGCAGGCCAGATGGGACTAGCGGCTACGAGCAGTACGTC.

This clonotype has at least ten counts. The chain has TRBV2 and TRBJ1-1; D gene ambiguous. This CDR3 contains 15 residues. Germline CDR1 SNHLY, CDR2 FYNNEI. V was cut by 6 bases and J by 4 bases, with 18 bases left in between. The CDR3 here is CASRQAFSRGTEAFF. The CDR3 DNA reads TGTGCCAGCAGGCAGGCCTTTAGTCGGGGCACTGAAGCTTTCTTT.

Ten or more counts support this clonotype. The chain uses TRBV30 and TRBJ1-6, with TRBD1 matching over 12 bases. The length of the CDR3 is 15 residues. Germline V gives CDR1 GTSNPN, CDR2 SVGIG (reference sequence). The V segment lost 2 bases and the J segment 7 bases; nucleotides outside the gene matches: 3. CDR3 protein: CAWSLGQGANSPLHF. DNA for the CDR3: TGTGCCTGGAGTTTGGGACAGGGGGCGAATTCACCCCTCCACTTT. Complete variable domain (other parts from reference TRBV30 and TRBJ1-6): SQTIHQWPATLVQPVGSPLSLECTVEGTSNPNLYWYRQAAGRGLQLLFYSVGIGQISSEVPQNLSASRPQDRQFILSSKKLLLSDSGFYLCAWSLGQGANSPLHFGNGTRLTVT.

This clonotype occurred many times. J is TRBJ2-5 and V is TRBV11-2, with TRBD2 identical over 12 bases. The CDR3 is 15 residues long. Germline V gene sequence: CDR1 SGHAT, CDR2 FQNNGV. V trimming: 6 bases; J trimming: 4 bases; junction bases outside the gene matches: 6. The CDR3 protein is CASSSGTSGLETQYF. The CDR3, as DNA: TGTGCCAGCAGTTCTGGGACTAGCGGGTTAGAGACCCAGTACTTC.

This clonotype occurred many times. The J gene is TRBJ2-5, the V gene TRBV24-1; D might be TRBD1 (6 bases). Trimming took 3 bases from V and 2 from J, leaving 12 bases between them. The CDR3 has 15 residues. Germline V gene lookup returns CDR1 KGHDR and CDR2 SFDVKD. For the CDR3, the DNA is TGTGCCACCAGTGATCAGATGACAGGTCAAGAGACCCAGTACTTC. It specifies CATSDQMTGQETQYF.

There are many counts of this clonotype. The rearrangement joins TRBV6-1 to TRBJ2-3; D ambiguous. The CDR3 is made up of 13 amino acids. Germline assignment: CDR1 MNHNS and CDR2 SASEGT. Trimming stripped 8 bases from V and 2 bases from J, with 11 bases between. CDR3 sequence reads: CASRPDYTDTQYF. Written as DNA, the CDR3 is TGTGCCAGCCGGCCCGATTACACAGATACGCAGTATTTT.

This clonotype was counted between two and nine times. The chain uses TRBV7-9 and TRBJ2-7; tentatively, D is TRBD1 or TRBD2 (5 bases each). Trimming shortened V by 5 bases and J by 5 bases, and 16 bases separated the two germline ends. Germline CDR1 reads SEHNR; CDR2 reads FQNEAQ (reference sequence). The CDR3 runs 14 residues. The CDR3 DNA reads TGTGCCAGCAGCGCCGGGACGATCAACGACGAGCAGTACTTC. It codes for CASSAGTINDEQYF. The entire variable domain, with the rest obtained from reference TRBV7-9 and TRBJ2-7, is as follows: DTGVSQNPRHKITKRGQNVTFRCDPISEHNRLYWYRQTLGQGPEFLTYFQNEAQLEKSRLLSDRFSAERPKGSFSTLEIQRTEQGDSAMYLCASSAGTINDEQYFGPGTRLTVT.

This clonotype was counted between two and nine times. V gene TRBV5-5 combines with J gene TRBJ1-2; 9 bases are shared with TRBD1. The CDR3 sequence is 16 residues long. The ends lost 0 bases at V and 4 bases at J; junction bases unmatched: 7. The germline V gene encodes CDR1 SGHKS and CDR2 YYEKEE (reference sequence). The CDR3: CASSLEVTGGFYGYTF. CDR3 DNA sequence: TGTGCCAGCAGCTTGGAGGTGACAGGGGGATTCTATGGCTACACCTTC.

This chain links TRBV28 with TRBJ1-1; D is perhaps TRBD1 (6 bases). The CDR3 has 12 residues. The V gene lost 5 bases and the J gene lost 10 bases, with 14 bases spanning the gap. The germline gives CDR1 MDHEN, CDR2 SYDVKM. The CDR3 DNA is TGTGCCAGCAGTACCCACAGGGTGCTAGCTTTCTTT. The encoded protein is CASSTHRVLAFF.

This clonotype was detected many times. The chain links TRBV2 to TRBJ1-5, with D unclear. Per germline, CDR1 SNHLY and CDR2 FYNNEI. This CDR3 has 16 residues. Trimming removed 7 bases from V and 0 bases from J, with 16 bases in between. The CDR3 reads CASTLDGLYSNQPQHF. In nucleotides, the CDR3 is TGTGCCAGCACCCTTGACGGACTATATAGCAATCAGCCCCAGCATTTT.

This clonotype was observed many times. The chain links TRBV6-2 or TRBV6-3 to TRBJ2-5; D may be TRBD2 (5 bases). Trimming took off 2 bases at V and 7 bases at J, with 14 bases between the two ends. CDR3 length equals 14 residues. The germline V gene has CDR1 MNHEY and CDR2 SVGEGT. The CDR3 protein is CASSYNLDSGTQYF. DNA of the CDR3: TGTGCCAGCAGTTACAATTTGGACTCGGGGACCCAGTACTTC.

This clonotype was observed a handful of times. The chain employs TRBV12-3 or TRBV12-4 and TRBJ2-1, with D possibly being TRBD1 (7 bases). The CDR3 is made up of 15 amino acids. V lost 2 bases to trimming and J lost 4 bases, with 12 bases between them. CDR3 nucleotides: TGTGCCAGCAGTTTATTGCGGGACAGATACAATGAGCAGTTCTTC. Protein product: CASSLLRDRYNEQFF.

This clonotype has ten or more counts. CDR3 nucleotide sequence: TGTGCCTGGAGTCGGACCGCCAATCAGCCCCAGCATTTT. Protein sequence: CAWSRTANQPQHF. This rearrangement joins TRBV30 to TRBJ1-5; unclear D gene. This CDR3 region has 13 residues. V lost 2 bases and J lost 3, with 8 bases in between. CDR1 is GTSNPN and CDR2 is SVGIG in the germline V gene (reference sequence).

V and J are TRBV20-1 and TRBJ2-7; 7 nucleotides match TRBD1. Germline V gene sequence: CDR1 DFQATT, CDR2 SNEGSKA (reference sequence). Trimming took 5 bases from V and 3 from J; bases not matched to a gene: 1. The CDR3 runs 11 residues. CDR3 sequence (DNA): TGCAGTGCTGGGGACAGCTACGAGCAGTACGTC. This sequence encodes CSAGDSYEQYV.

This clonotype was seen a few times. V usage is TRBV19 and J usage is TRBJ2-5, with 8 bases that match TRBD2. Germline V gene sequence: CDR1 LNHDA, CDR2 SQIVND (reference sequence). V dropped 2 bases and J dropped 5; count of bases not matched to a gene: 7. The CDR3 is 15 residues long. Written as DNA, the CDR3 is TGTGCCAGTAGTATAAGCGGGAGTGTATATGAGACCCAGTACTTC. This sequence encodes CASSISGSVYETQYF.

This clonotype occurred a few times. The chain employs TRBV9 and TRBJ1-2; D may be TRBD1 (6 bases). The CDR3 has 15 residues. V was pared by 0 bases and J by 4 bases, with 13 bases between. Looked up from germline, CDR1 is SGDLS and CDR2 is YYNGEE. The CDR3 nucleotides read TGTGCCAGCAGCGTAGATACAGGGTTCATCTATGGCTACACCTTC. Its translation: CASSVDTGFIYGYTF. Filled out from reference TRBV9 and TRBJ1-2, the complete variable domain reads DSGVTQTPKHLITATGQRVTLRCSPRSGDLSVYWYQQSLDQGLQFLIQYYNGEERAKGNILERFSAQQFPDLHSELNLSSLELGDSALYFCASSVDTGFIYGYTFGSGTRLTVV.

This clonotype has ten or more counts. The gene calls are TRBV30 and TRBJ1-5; weak D call: TRBD1 (6 bases). Trimming stripped 3 bases from V and 4 bases from J, with 13 bases between. The CDR3 extends over 14 amino acids. CDR1 GTSNPN and CDR2 SVGIG come from the germline V gene (reference sequence). CDR3 region: CAWSRTDFNQPQHF. DNA of the CDR3: TGTGCCTGGAGCCGGACAGACTTTAATCAGCCCCAGCATTTT.

This clonotype has more than one count but fewer than ten. Given a much more abundant clone one base away, this may be a read error. The J gene is TRBJ2-6, the V gene TRBV2, with 9 bases that match TRBD1. The V segment lost 9 bases and the J segment 0 bases; nucleotides outside the gene matches: 6. Germline-derived CDR1 and CDR2 are SNHLY and FYNNEI. The CDR3 consists of 16 residues. The CDR3 spells CASKQGAYSGANVLTF. In nucleotides, the CDR3 is TGTGCCAGTAAACAGGGGGCCTACTCTGGGGCCAACGTCCTGACTTTC.